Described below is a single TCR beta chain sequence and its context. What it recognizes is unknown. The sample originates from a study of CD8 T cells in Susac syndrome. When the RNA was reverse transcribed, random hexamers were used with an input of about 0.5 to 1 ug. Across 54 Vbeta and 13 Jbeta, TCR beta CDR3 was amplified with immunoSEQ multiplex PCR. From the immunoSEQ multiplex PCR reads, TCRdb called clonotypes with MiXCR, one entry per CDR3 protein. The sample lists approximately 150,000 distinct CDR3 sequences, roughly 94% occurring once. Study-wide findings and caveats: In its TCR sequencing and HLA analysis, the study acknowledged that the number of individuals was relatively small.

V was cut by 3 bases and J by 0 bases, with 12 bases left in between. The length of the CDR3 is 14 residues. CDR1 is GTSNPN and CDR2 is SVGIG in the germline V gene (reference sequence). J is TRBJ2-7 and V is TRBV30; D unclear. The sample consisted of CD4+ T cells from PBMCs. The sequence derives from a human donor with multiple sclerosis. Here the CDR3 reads CAWRRLQSSYEQYF. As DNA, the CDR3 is TGTGCCTGGAGACGGTTGCAGAGCTCCTACGAGCAGTACTTC.